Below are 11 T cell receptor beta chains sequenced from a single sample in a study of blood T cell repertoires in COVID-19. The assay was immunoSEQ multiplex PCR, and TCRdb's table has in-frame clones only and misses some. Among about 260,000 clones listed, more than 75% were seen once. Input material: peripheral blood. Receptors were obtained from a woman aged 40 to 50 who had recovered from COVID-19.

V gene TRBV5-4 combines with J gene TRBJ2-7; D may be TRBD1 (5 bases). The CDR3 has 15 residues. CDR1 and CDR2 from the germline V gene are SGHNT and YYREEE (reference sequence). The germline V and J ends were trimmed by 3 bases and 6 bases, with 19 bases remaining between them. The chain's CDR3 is CASSSARDYLGEQYF. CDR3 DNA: TGTGCCAGCAGCTCTGCCAGGGATTACCTTGGCGAGCAGTACTTC.

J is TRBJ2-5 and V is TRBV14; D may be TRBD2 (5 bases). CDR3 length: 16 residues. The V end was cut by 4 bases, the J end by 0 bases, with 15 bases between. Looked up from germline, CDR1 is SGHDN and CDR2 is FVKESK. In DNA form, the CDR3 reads TGTGCCAGCAGCCCCAGGACTGTGGCCTACCAAGAGACCCAGTACTTC. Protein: CASSPRTVAYQETQYF. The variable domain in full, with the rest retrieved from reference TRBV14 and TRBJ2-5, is EAGVTQFPSHSVIEKGQTVTLRCDPISGHDNLYWYRRVMGKEIKFLLHFVKESKQDESGMPNNRFLAERTGGTYSTLKVQPAELEDSGVYFCASSPRTVAYQETQYFGPGTRLLVL.

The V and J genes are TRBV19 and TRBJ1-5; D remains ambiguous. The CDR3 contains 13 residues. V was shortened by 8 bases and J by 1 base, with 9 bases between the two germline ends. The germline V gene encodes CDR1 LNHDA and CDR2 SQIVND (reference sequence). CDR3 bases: TGTGCCAGTTGTAAGAGAAGCAATCAGCCCCAGCATTTT. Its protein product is CASCKRSNQPQHF.

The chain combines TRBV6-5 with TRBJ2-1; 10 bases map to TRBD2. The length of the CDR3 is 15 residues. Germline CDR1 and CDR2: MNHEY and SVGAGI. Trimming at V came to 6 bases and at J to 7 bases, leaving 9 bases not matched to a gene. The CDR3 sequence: CASSNIAGGRNEQFF. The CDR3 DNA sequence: TGTGCCAGCAGCAACATAGCGGGGGGTAGGAATGAGCAGTTCTTC.

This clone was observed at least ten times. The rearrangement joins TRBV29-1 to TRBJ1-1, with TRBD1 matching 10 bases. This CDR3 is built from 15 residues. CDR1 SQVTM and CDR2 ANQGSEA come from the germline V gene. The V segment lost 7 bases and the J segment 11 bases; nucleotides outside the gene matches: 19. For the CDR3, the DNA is TGCAGCGCCAACCCCTGGACAGGGGGGAGGGTGGGCGCTTTCTTT. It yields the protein CSANPWTGGRVGAFF.

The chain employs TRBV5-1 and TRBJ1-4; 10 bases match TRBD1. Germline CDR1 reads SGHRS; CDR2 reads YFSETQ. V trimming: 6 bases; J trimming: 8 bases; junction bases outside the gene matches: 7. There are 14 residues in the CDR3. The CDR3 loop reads CASNPGQGGEKLFF. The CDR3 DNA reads TGCGCCAGCAACCCCGGACAGGGGGGCGAAAAACTGTTTTTT.

The CDR3: CSVVRAGAGEKLFF. The DNA of the CDR3 is TGCAGCGTTGTTCGTGCGGGGGCGGGGGAAAAACTGTTTTTT. The chain links TRBV29-1 to TRBJ1-4, with D maybe TRBD1 (6 bases). CDR1 and CDR2 from the germline V gene are SQVTM and ANQGSEA. Trimming shortened V by 4 bases and J by 8 bases, and 17 bases separated the two germline ends. This CDR3 is 14 amino acids long.

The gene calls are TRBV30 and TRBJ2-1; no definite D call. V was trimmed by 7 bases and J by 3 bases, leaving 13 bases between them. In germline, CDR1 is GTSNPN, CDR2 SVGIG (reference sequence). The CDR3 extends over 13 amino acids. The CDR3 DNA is TGTGCCTATGAACCCGCAGTCTACAATGAGCAGTTCTTC. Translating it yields CAYEPAVYNEQFF.

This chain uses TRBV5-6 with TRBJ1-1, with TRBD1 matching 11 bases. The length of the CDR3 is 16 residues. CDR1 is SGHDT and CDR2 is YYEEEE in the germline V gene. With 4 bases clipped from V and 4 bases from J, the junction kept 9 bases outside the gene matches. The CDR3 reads CASSRFGTGGGTEAFF. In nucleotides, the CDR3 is TGTGCCAGCAGCCGCTTTGGGACAGGGGGTGGCACTGAAGCTTTCTTT.

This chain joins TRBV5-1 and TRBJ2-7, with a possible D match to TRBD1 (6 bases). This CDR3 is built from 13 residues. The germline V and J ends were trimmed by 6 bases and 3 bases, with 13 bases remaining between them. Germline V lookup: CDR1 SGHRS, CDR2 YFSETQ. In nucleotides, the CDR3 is TGCGCCAGCACCACAGACAGGTTCTACGAGCAGTACTTC. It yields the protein CASTTDRFYEQYF.

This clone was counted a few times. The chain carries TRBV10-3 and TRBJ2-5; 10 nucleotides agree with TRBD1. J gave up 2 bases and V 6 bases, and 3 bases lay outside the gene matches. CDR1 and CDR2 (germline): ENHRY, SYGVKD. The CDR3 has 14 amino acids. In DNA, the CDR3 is TGTGCCATCAGGGCGGGACAGGGGCAAGAGACCCAGTACTTC. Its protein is CAIRAGQGQETQYF.